What follows is one T cell receptor (beta chain) and its context. The CDR3 is 16 amino acids. J was trimmed by 4 bases and V by 2 bases; bases with no gene match: 8. CDR1 and CDR2 (germline): KGHSH, LQKENI. Profiled with immunoSEQ multiplex PCR; TCRdb holds only in-frame clones, not every one. The table shows more than 300,000 clones, with roughly 80% occurring only once. These data belong to a study of cytotoxic CD8 clonotypes in ibrutinib-treated CLL. The starting material was PBMCs, obtained before ibrutinib treatment. V gene TRBV18 combines with J gene TRBJ2-7, with TRBD1 identical over 10 bases. The source is a human donor with chronic lymphocytic leukemia. DNA of the CDR3: TGTGCCAGCTCACCAATACAGGACAGGGGGAAATACGAGCAGTACTTC. Translation: CASSPIQDRGKYEQYF.